Below are 5 T cell receptor beta chains sequenced from a single sample in a study of OX40 agonist ivuxolimab in advanced cancers. Data came from immunoSEQ multiplex PCR; TCRdb stores just in-frame clones and leaves some out. The table includes more than 35,000 clones, approximately 81% detected once. Sequenced material: CD4+ or CD8+ T cells sorted from blood, taken in a trial of the OX40 agonist ivuxolimab. Receptors were obtained from an adult with an advanced solid tumor such as melanoma, head and neck, liver or kidney cancer.

This sequence joins TRBV7-8 and TRBJ2-5, with unresolved D. Germline V CDR1 and CDR2: SGHVS, FQNEAQ. V was cut by 6 bases and J by 3 bases, with 11 bases left in between. The CDR3 is 13 amino acids. CDR3 region: CASRPRLEETQYF. CDR3 nucleotide sequence: TGTGCCAGCAGGCCACGGTTAGAAGAGACCCAGTACTTC. The full variable domain, with the rest looked up from reference TRBV7-8 and TRBJ2-5, is GAGVSQSPRYKVAKRGQDVALRCDPISGHVSLFWYQQALGQGPEFLTYFQNEAQLDKSGLPSDRFFAERPEGSVSTLKIQRTQQEDSAVYLCASRPRLEETQYFGPGTRLLVL.

The chain couples TRBV18 to TRBJ1-1; 10 nucleotides match TRBD1. Per germline, CDR1 KGHSH and CDR2 LQKENI. The CDR3 is 16 amino acids. Losses at the gene ends were 9 bases for V and 1 base for J; bases not matched to a gene: 11. The DNA of the CDR3 is TGTGCCAGTAAAAGGGGGGACAGGGGTGCGAACACTGAAGCTTTCTTT. Translating it yields CASKRGDRGANTEAFF.

This chain joins TRBV5-1 and TRBJ1-1; tentatively, D is TRBD1 (5 bases). Trimming shortened V by 0 bases and J by 5 bases, and 14 bases separated the two germline ends. The CDR3 spans 15 residues. In germline, CDR1 is SGHRS, CDR2 YFSETQ. CDR3 nucleotide sequence: TGCGCCAGCAGCTTGGCCTTAGCAGGGTCGACTGAAGCTTTCTTT. It specifies CASSLALAGSTEAFF. The variable domain in full, with the rest retrieved from reference TRBV5-1 and TRBJ1-1, is KAGVTQTPRYLIKTRGQQVTLSCSPISGHRSVSWYQQTPGQGLQFLFEYFSETQRNKGNFPGRFSGRQFSNSRSEMNVSTLELGDSALYLCASSLALAGSTEAFFGQGTRLTVV.

This sequence joins TRBV29-1 and TRBJ1-1; D might be TRBD1 (5 bases). CDR3 length equals 12 residues. The germline V gene encodes CDR1 SQVTM and CDR2 ANQGSEA. V was clipped by 5 bases and J by 3 bases, with 10 bases between them. CDR3 amino acids: CSVYKGDTEAFF. CDR3 nucleotide sequence: TGCAGCGTTTATAAAGGGGACACTGAAGCTTTCTTT.

Only one count was recorded for this clone. The J gene is TRBJ2-2, the V gene TRBV2; the D is unclear. CDR1 and CDR2 from the germline V gene are SNHLY and FYNNEI. The CDR3 spans 14 residues. V was pared by 5 bases and J by 4 bases, with 11 bases between. CDR3 bases: TGTGCCAGCAGTCGAATGGGTAGCACCGGGGAGCTGTTTTTT. Residues: CASSRMGSTGELFF.